The rows below give T cell receptor beta chains drawn from one sample of a study of shared clonotypes between healthy human individuals. TCRdb keeps only in-frame clones here, not all; method: immunoSEQ multiplex PCR. The sample records about 470,000 clones, around 79% being singletons. Input material: PBMCs. The source of these receptors is a woman in her thirties or forties in good health. Some clones in this sample may be carry-over from other donors' samples. The CDR3 runs from the conserved cysteine through the conserved F or W. The D gene is left open where the match is weak. Clone size is not always given. Where it is, it says once, few, many or a class for expanded clones.

j_call | v_call | cdr3_length | clone_size | d_call | cdr3_nt | cdr3_aa
TRBJ1-1 | TRBV6-6 | 12 | once | NA | TGTGCCAGCGGACAGCCGAACACTGAAGCTTTCTTT | CASGQPNTEAFF
TRBJ2-3 | TRBV7-7 | 13 | NA | NA | TGTGCTAGCAGCTCCCTTAATACAGATACGCAGTATTTT | CASSSLNTDTQYF
TRBJ2-5 | TRBV5-1 | 16 | NA | TRBD1 | TGCGCCAGCAGCTTATTCGGGACAGGGGGAAGTGAGACCCAGTACTTC | CASSLFGTGGSETQYF
TRBJ1-5 | TRBV27 | 15 | NA | NA | TGTGCCAGCAGTTCGACAGACAGGAGCAATCAGCCCCAGCATTTT | CASSSTDRSNQPQHF
TRBJ2-7 | TRBV19 | 11 | NA | NA | TGTGCCAGTAAGGCAGGCGACGAGCAGTACTTC | CASKAGDEQYF
TRBJ2-7 | TRBV6-1 | 15 | NA | NA | TGTGCCAGCAGCCTCAGTCTAGACAAACTGAAAGAGCAGTACTTC | CASSLSLDKLKEQYF
TRBJ1-5 | TRBV7-9 | 15 | NA | NA | TGTGCCAGCAGCCAAGATTCAGGGAGCCATCAGCCCCAGCATTTT | CASSQDSGSHQPQHF
TRBJ2-7 | TRBV6-5 | 13 | NA | TRBD2 | TGTGCCAGCAGTCGACTAGCGGGAGACGAGCAGTACTTC | CASSRLAGDEQYF
TRBJ2-2 | TRBV2 | 14 | NA | NA | TGTGCCAGCAGTGTAGGGGCGAACACCGGGGAGCTGTTTTTT | CASSVGANTGELFF
TRBJ2-3 | TRBV11-3 | 15 | NA | TRBD2 | TGTGCCAGCAGCCCTCGGCCGGGAGGATCGGATACGCAGTATTTT | CASSPRPGGSDTQYF
TRBJ2-1 | TRBV2 | 15 | NA | NA | TGTGCCAGCAGTGAAGGGGGAACTAGCCTAGGTGAGCAGTTCTTC | CASSEGGTSLGEQFF
TRBJ2-1 | TRBV7-9 | 15 | NA | TRBD1 | TGTGCCAGCAGCAATCCCGGGACAGGCTACAATGAGCAGTTCTTC | CASSNPGTGYNEQFF
TRBJ2-3 | TRBV28 | 14 | NA | NA | TGTGCCAGCGGCCCACTTTGGGGCACAGATACGCAGTATTTT | CASGPLWGTDTQYF
TRBJ1-2 | TRBV11-1 | 15 | NA | TRBD1 | TGTGCCAGCAGCTTAGGGACAGGGTCCGACTATGGCTACACCTTC | CASSLGTGSDYGYTF
TRBJ2-4 | TRBV7-2 | 19 | NA | NA | TGTGCCAGCAGCTTAGTTGCCCCGTGGGACGGCGGGTCCAAAAACATTCAGTACTTC | CASSLVAPWDGGSKNIQYF
TRBJ1-3 | TRBV7-2 | 15 | NA | NA | TGTGCCAGCAGCGTCATTCGTTACTCTGGAAACACCATATATTTT | CASSVIRYSGNTIYF
TRBJ1-1 | TRBV30 | 14 | few | TRBD1 | TGTGCCTGGAGTCCGCAGGGGGCGGTGGGTGAAGCTTTCTTT | CAWSPQGAVGEAFF
TRBJ2-3 | TRBV15 | 17 | NA | TRBD2 | TGTGCCACCAGCCCCGAGGGACTAGCGGGAGTGGTAGATACGCAGTATTTT | CATSPEGLAGVVDTQYF